Shown below are 21 T cell receptor beta chains from a single sample sequenced in a study of cytomegalovirus exposure and HLA in healthy donors. The assay was immunoSEQ multiplex PCR, and TCRdb's table has in-frame clones only and misses some. The sample carries about 160,000 clones, more than 75% recorded once. Specimen: PBMCs. The source is a young man in good health and CMV-seronegative.

The chain uses TRBV11-3 and TRBJ1-1; the match to TRBD1 covers 7 bases. V lost 4 bases and J lost 7; bases outside the gene matches: 6. CDR1 is SGHNT and CDR2 is YENEEA in the germline V gene. The CDR3 runs to 13 residues. CDR3 in DNA: TGTGCCAGCAGCTCCCCCCGGGACAGTGAAGCTTTCTTT. Its protein is CASSSPRDSEAFF. The full variable domain, completed using reference TRBV11-3 and TRBJ1-1, is EAGVVQSPRYKIIEKKQPVAFWCNPISGHNTLYWYLQNLGQGPELLIRYENEEAVDDSQLPKDRFSAERLKGVDSTLKIQPAELGDSAVYLCASSSPRDSEAFFGQGTRLTVV.

The sample holds one count of this clone. The CDR3 bases are TGCGCCAGCAGCCAAGATAGCGGGCAAGAGACCCAGTACTTC. The encoded protein is CASSQDSGQETQYF. This chain connects TRBV4-3 to TRBJ2-5; 7 nucleotides agree with TRBD2. In germline, CDR1 is LGHNA, CDR2 YSLEER. The CDR3 sequence is 14 residues long. J was trimmed by 2 bases and V by 0 bases; bases with no gene match: 0.

The CDR3 bases are TGTGCCAGCATCAGGGAACGGTACACTGAAGCTTTCTTT. Translating gives CASIRERYTEAFF. The rearrangement links TRBV6-1 to TRBJ1-1; a weak D match, TRBD1 (5 bases). The ends were cut back, 7 bases at V and 3 bases at J, with 12 bases in the middle. Germline V gene data show CDR1 as MNHNS and CDR2 as SASEGT. This CDR3 has 13 residues.

V and J are TRBV6-1 and TRBJ1-5; a possible D gene is TRBD1 (6 bases). V lost 2 bases and J 6 bases, leaving 8 bases between the germline ends. This CDR3 spans 13 amino acids. Germline-derived CDR1 and CDR2 are MNHNS and SASEGT. In DNA, the CDR3 is TGTGCCAGCAGTGAATTGACAGGTCAGCCCCAGCATTTT. Its protein is CASSELTGQPQHF.

This chain connects TRBV28 to TRBJ1-5; 7 bases fit TRBD1. The CDR3 consists of 18 residues. Germline-derived CDR1 and CDR2 are MDHEN and SYDVKM. Germline trimming cut 5 bases from V and 4 bases from J; bases unmatched to any gene: 17. CDR3 DNA: TGTGCCAGCAGTACACAGGGGAGAATGGGCATAGGGAATCAGCCCCAGCATTTT. As protein: CASSTQGRMGIGNQPQHF.

V is TRBV2 and J is TRBJ2-2, with D hard to call. The V and J ends lost 4 bases and 5 bases respectively, with 14 bases between them. The CDR3 totals 15 residues. The V gene's germline CDR1 is SNHLY and CDR2 FYNNEI. CDR3 loop: CASSGIQYATGELFF. The CDR3 DNA reads as TGTGCCAGCAGTGGAATACAGTACGCAACCGGGGAGCTGTTTTTT. The variable domain in full, with the rest retrieved from reference TRBV2 and TRBJ2-2, is EPEVTQTPSHQVTQMGQEVILRCVPISNHLYFYWYRQILGQKVEFLVSFYNNEISEKSEIFDDQFSVERPDGSNFTLKIRSTKLEDSAMYFCASSGIQYATGELFFGEGSRLTVL.

The CDR3 region has the DNA TGTGCCAGTAGTATGACCGCTAGTCCCAACGAGCAGTACTTC. Translated: CASSMTASPNEQYF. The rearrangement uses TRBV19 and TRBJ2-7; D unresolved. The CDR3 is made up of 14 amino acids. Between the trimmed V and J ends, which lost 3 bases and 5 bases, there was a span of 14 bases. Germline V lookup: CDR1 LNHDA, CDR2 SQIVND (reference sequence).

The chain joins TRBV7-2 to TRBJ2-6, with TRBD1 matching over 10 bases. This CDR3 is 15 amino acids long. Germline lookup yields CDR1 SGHTA and CDR2 FQGNSA. The trim removed 11 bases at V and 4 bases at J, leaving 8 bases unmatched. The CDR3 protein is CARDRGGTGANVLTF. As DNA, the CDR3 is TGTGCCCGGGACAGGGGTGGAACCGGGGCCAACGTCCTGACTTTC.

Written as DNA, the CDR3 is TGTGCCAGTACCCCCGGGACTAGCGGTTACAATGAGCAGTTCTTC. It encodes CASTPGTSGYNEQFF. The chain joins TRBV19 to TRBJ2-1, with 11 bases that match TRBD2. Germline V lookup: CDR1 LNHDA, CDR2 SQIVND (reference sequence). V was pared by 7 bases and J by 4 bases, with 6 bases of the junction left unmatched. This CDR3 is built from 15 residues.

The rearrangement links TRBV19 to TRBJ1-2, with 7 nucleotides matching TRBD1. Germline V lookup: CDR1 LNHDA, CDR2 SQIVND (reference sequence). V shed 5 bases and J 4 bases; nucleotides not matched to a gene: 10. The CDR3 is 15 amino acids. CDR3 region: CASSPPTGISYGYTF. For the CDR3, the DNA is TGTGCCAGTAGTCCCCCGACAGGGATCTCCTATGGCTACACCTTC.

The chain has TRBV27 and TRBJ2-2; 8 bases agree with TRBD1. The CDR3 is 14 residues long. Germline trimming cut 6 bases from V and 4 bases from J; bases unmatched to any gene: 4. CDR1 is MNHEY, CDR2 SMNVEV, per germline (reference sequence). The CDR3 loop reads CASSGQGVTGELFF. CDR3 nucleotides: TGTGCCAGCAGCGGACAGGGTGTCACCGGGGAGCTGTTTTTT.

This chain connects TRBV14 to TRBJ2-3; D unclear. The CDR3 runs 12 residues. Germline V gene data show CDR1 as SGHDN and CDR2 as FVKESK. V was cut by 0 bases and J by 13 bases, with 11 bases left in between. Written as DNA, the CDR3 is TGTGCCAGCAGCCAAGATCGGTCTAGTGAGTATTTT. Protein product: CASSQDRSSEYF.

V and J are TRBV2 and TRBJ2-6, with 7 bases fitting TRBD2. The junction had 13 bases not matched to a gene; V was cut back by 8 bases and J by 0 bases. This CDR3 contains 18 residues. CDR1 is SNHLY, CDR2 FYNNEI, per germline. The DNA for the CDR3 is TGTGCCAGCGGGGAACGGAGGGGAGGGGTCTCTGGGGCCAACGTCCTGACTTTC. Amino acids: CASGERRGGVSGANVLTF.

The rearrangement uses TRBV28 and TRBJ2-7; 7 bases are a match to TRBD1. The germline CDR1 and CDR2 sequences are MDHEN and SYDVKM. The CDR3 runs to 15 residues. The junction had 9 bases not matched to a gene; V was cut back by 6 bases and J by 1 base. The CDR3 here is CASRYRNRGSYEQYF. CDR3 nucleotides: TGTGCCAGCAGATACCGGAACAGGGGTTCCTACGAGCAGTACTTC.

The CDR3 is CASSSGQGGMDTEAFF. The CDR3, as DNA: TGCGCCAGCAGCTCGGGACAGGGGGGTATGGACACTGAAGCTTTCTTT. J is TRBJ1-1 and V is TRBV5-1; 11 bases are shared with TRBD1. The germline CDR1 and CDR2 sequences are SGHRS and YFSETQ. CDR3 length: 16 amino acids. V gave up 3 bases and J gave up 3 bases; unmatched junction bases: 7.

This clone was detected once. The chain has TRBV6-1 and TRBJ1-6, with D tentatively TRBD1 (5 bases). V shed 0 bases and J shed 11 bases, with 17 bases lying between them. Germline V lookup: CDR1 MNHNS, CDR2 SASEGT. CDR3 length equals 16 residues. This CDR3 is CASSEALRGALTPLHF. In DNA, the CDR3 is TGTGCCAGCAGTGAAGCGCTTCGTGGGGCTTTGACACCCCTCCACTTT.

This chain links TRBV5-1 with TRBJ2-5; 7 nucleotides match TRBD1. The germline V gene has CDR1 SGHRS and CDR2 YFSETQ. Trimming took 4 bases from V and 5 from J; bases not matched to a gene: 5. This CDR3 is built from 13 residues. CDR3 residues: CASSATGVETQYF. In nucleotides, the CDR3 is TGCGCCAGCAGCGCAACAGGGGTGGAGACCCAGTACTTC.

The genes are TRBV5-4 and TRBJ1-6; a possible D gene is TRBD1 (6 bases). Trimming removed 4 bases at V and 5 bases at J, with 16 bases between. Germline values: CDR1 SGHNT, CDR2 YYREEE (reference sequence). This CDR3 is built from 16 residues. DNA for the CDR3: TGTGCCAGCAGCCCGGGACACCACTCAAATAATTCACCCCTCCACTTT. Its translation is CASSPGHHSNNSPLHF.

The V gene is TRBV11-2, the J gene TRBJ1-1; D unclear. Germline CDR1 reads SGHAT; CDR2 reads FQNNGV. This CDR3 is 12 amino acids long. V lost 5 bases to trimming and J lost 6 bases, with 10 bases between them. In DNA, the CDR3 is TGTGCCAGCAGCCTGGCCTGGCCTGAAGCTTTCTTT. As protein: CASSLAWPEAFF.

The genes are TRBV4-1 and TRBJ2-6; tentative D call: TRBD1 (5 bases). Germline CDR1 and CDR2: MGHRA and YSYEKL. CDR3 length: 15 amino acids. V gave up 4 bases and J gave up 0 bases, with 7 bases separating them. The CDR3 DNA reads TGCGCCAGCAGCCGAACAGGCTCTGGGGCCAACGTCCTGACTTTC. This gives the protein CASSRTGSGANVLTF.

This sequence joins TRBV5-1 and TRBJ2-3; a possible D gene is TRBD1 (6 bases). This CDR3 has 13 residues. Germline values: CDR1 SGHRS, CDR2 YFSETQ. The V end was cut by 6 bases, the J end by 0 bases, with 8 bases between. The CDR3 loop reads CASKRGSTDTQYF. The CDR3 region has the DNA TGCGCCAGCAAAAGGGGGAGCACAGATACGCAGTATTTT.